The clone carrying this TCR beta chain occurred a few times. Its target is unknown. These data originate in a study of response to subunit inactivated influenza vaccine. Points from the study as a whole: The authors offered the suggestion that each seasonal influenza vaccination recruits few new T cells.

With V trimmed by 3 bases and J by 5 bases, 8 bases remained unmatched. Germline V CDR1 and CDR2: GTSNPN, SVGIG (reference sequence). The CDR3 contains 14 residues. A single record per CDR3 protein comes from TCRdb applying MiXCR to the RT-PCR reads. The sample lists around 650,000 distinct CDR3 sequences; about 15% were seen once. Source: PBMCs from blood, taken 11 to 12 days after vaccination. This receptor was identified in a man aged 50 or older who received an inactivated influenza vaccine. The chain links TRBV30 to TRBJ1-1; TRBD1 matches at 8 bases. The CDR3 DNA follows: TGTGCCTGGAGCCCCGGACAGGGTAGGACTGAAGCTTTCTTT. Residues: CAWSPGQGRTEAFF.